Presented here are 8 T cell receptor beta chains from one specimen sequenced in a study of CXCR3-negative and CXCR3-positive naive CD8 T cells. Which antigens these TCRs recognize remains unknown. All TRB cDNA libraries came from 5' RACE performed with UMI labels. Following a re-call of the 5' RACE reads, TCRdb has one entry per CDR3 protein and lacks DNA. The sample has some 140,000 distinct CDR3 sequences, and its top ten clones hold 0.45% to 0.6%. Study-level findings and limits: CXCR3-positive naive cells carried more hydrophobic TRB CDR3s than CXCR3-negative ones.

The sequenced material came from naive CXCR3+ CD8+ T cells from blood. Subset in this sample: CD45RO-CCR7+CD27+CD95- naive CD8+ T cells expressing CXCR3 (TNR3+). Receptor source: a human donor in good health. Some clones in this sample may be carry-over from other donors' samples.

The gene calls are TRBV28 and TRBJ2-1; TCRdb returns TRBD2, unconfirmable since there is no DNA. Germline assignment: CDR1 MDHEN and CDR2 SYDVKM. The CDR3 length is 18 residues. The CDR3 region is CASSLSVAGTSGNNEQFF.

The V gene is TRBV30, the J gene TRBJ2-3; checking the TCRdb D call of TRBD2 is not possible without DNA. Per the germline V gene, CDR1 is GTSNPN and CDR2 is SVGIG (reference sequence). The CDR3 totals 14 residues. This CDR3 reads CAWSSQKREDTQYF.

The rearrangement links TRBV27 to TRBJ2-7; TCRdb designates TRBD2, a call that cannot be tested without DNA. CDR3 length: 14 amino acids. Germline loops: CDR1 MNHEY, CDR2 SMNVEV (reference sequence). Here the CDR3 reads CASSLRSPLYEQYF.

V gene TRBV4-2 combines with J gene TRBJ2-1; TCRdb selects TRBD2, and the lack of DNA leaves this call unchecked. The CDR3 is 16 amino acids. Germline V lookup: CDR1 LGHNA, CDR2 YNFKEQ. The CDR3 spells CASSHPGTSGYNEQFF.

CDR3 region: CASSRALGPPDYGYTF. The chain couples TRBV7-9 to TRBJ1-2. The CDR3 consists of 16 residues. Germline V gene lookup returns CDR1 SEHNR and CDR2 FQNEAQ (reference sequence).

The rearrangement joins TRBV2 to TRBJ1-5; TCRdb selects TRBD1, and the lack of DNA leaves this call unchecked. CDR3 length: 17 residues. Looked up from germline, CDR1 is SNHLY and CDR2 is FYNNEI. The CDR3: CASSDRGLLKDHQPQHF.

V usage is TRBV23-1 and J usage is TRBJ1-6. TRBV23-1 is assigned to the ORF class and has an uncertain function. The CDR3 has 15 residues. CDR3 sequence reads: CASSQSLRYNSPLHF.

The chain is built from TRBV7-9 and TRBJ2-7. Per germline, CDR1 SEHNR and CDR2 FQNEAQ (reference sequence). The CDR3 consists of 14 residues. CDR3 region: CASSLKGGAYEQYF.